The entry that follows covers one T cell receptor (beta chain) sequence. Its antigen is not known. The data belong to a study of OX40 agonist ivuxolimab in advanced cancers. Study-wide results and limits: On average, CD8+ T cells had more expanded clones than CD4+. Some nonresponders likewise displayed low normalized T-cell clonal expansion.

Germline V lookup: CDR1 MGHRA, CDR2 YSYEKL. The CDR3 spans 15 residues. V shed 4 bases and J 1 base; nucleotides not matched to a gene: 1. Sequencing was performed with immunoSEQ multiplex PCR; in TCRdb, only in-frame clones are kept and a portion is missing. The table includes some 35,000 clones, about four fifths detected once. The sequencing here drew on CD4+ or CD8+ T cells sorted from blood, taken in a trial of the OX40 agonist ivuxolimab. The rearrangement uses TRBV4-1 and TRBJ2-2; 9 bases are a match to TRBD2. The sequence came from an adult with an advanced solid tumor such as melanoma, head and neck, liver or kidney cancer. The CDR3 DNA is TGCGCCAGCAGCCCAGCGGGGGGGAACACCGGGGAGCTGTTTTTT. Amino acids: CASSPAGGNTGELFF.